Ten or more counts support the clone carrying this T cell receptor beta chain. Its antigen is unidentified. Amplified TCR beta CDR3 regions came from RNA transcripts. A set of HTBI primers served as the primers for a first-round RT-PCR of the TCR CDR3. From the multiplex PCR reads, TCRdb called clonotypes with MiXCR, one entry per CDR3 protein. The profile shows 550,000 to 800,000 distinct CDR3 sequences, less than 20% of them singletons. From germline, CDR1 is MNHNS and CDR2 SASEGT. This CDR3 is 16 amino acids long. V was trimmed by 3 bases and J by 4 bases, leaving 17 bases between them. Patients counted as stable if ophthalmopathy did not develop within 18 months. The sample originates from a study of T cells in Graves' hyperthyroidism and ophthalmopathy. Looking at the study overall: Upon initial diagnosis and before any treatment, peripheral blood was collected.

Overall study findings and caveats: The blood repertoire included most of the expanded thyroid clonotypes above 0.001. Separating ophthalmopathy from stable hyperthyroidism was achieved by a 13 V-J model.

The TCR sequence derives from a young man with Graves' hyperthyroidism. V gene TRBV6-1 combines with J gene TRBJ2-3; D perhaps matches TRBD1 (6 bases). The sequencing input was blood. Here the CDR3 reads CASSELGRGRADTQYF. CDR3 bases: TGTGCCAGCAGTGAGTTAGGCAGGGGCAGGGCAGATACGCAGTATTTT.